A single sample gave rise to the 27 T cell receptor beta chains below, sequenced in a study of blood T cell repertoires in COVID-19. TCRdb's copy holds only in-frame clones and misses some; the assay was immunoSEQ multiplex PCR. The data show some 150,000 clones, 80% to 90% seen once. Specimen: peripheral blood. These receptors originate from a woman aged 40 to 49 with acute or convalescent COVID-19.

CDR3 sequence: CASSPGQFSEQYF. Written as DNA, the CDR3 is TGTGCCAGCAGTCCGGGACAATTCTCCGAGCAGTACTTC. V and J are TRBV27 and TRBJ2-7, with D possibly matching TRBD1 (6 bases). Trimming removed 5 bases at V and 6 bases at J, with 14 bases between. Germline V gene sequence: CDR1 MNHEY, CDR2 SMNVEV (reference sequence). The CDR3 loop spans 13 amino acids.

The chain is built from TRBV28 and TRBJ1-3; no clear D gene. Germline V CDR1 and CDR2: MDHEN, SYDVKM. CDR3 length: 15 residues. Between the trimmed V and J ends, which lost 3 bases and 0 bases, there was a span of 9 bases. CDR3 in DNA: TGTGCCAGCAGTTTCACTACTTCCTCTGGAAACACCATATATTTT. Translation: CASSFTTSSGNTIYF.

This rearrangement joins TRBV27 to TRBJ2-7; TRBD2 aligns across 15 bases. Looked up from germline, CDR1 is MNHEY and CDR2 is SMNVEV (reference sequence). Trimming at V came to 0 bases and at J to 4 bases, leaving 10 bases not matched to a gene. The length of the CDR3 is 19 residues. The CDR3 protein is CASSLSGLAGGLTLYEQYF. CDR3 DNA: TGTGCCAGCAGTTTATCCGGACTAGCGGGAGGGCTAACGCTGTACGAGCAGTACTTC.

V gene TRBV7-6 combines with J gene TRBJ1-1; TRBD1 aligns across 10 bases. Trimming at V came to 5 bases and at J to 3 bases, leaving 6 bases not matched to a gene. Germline CDR1 reads SGHVS; CDR2 reads FNYEAQ. CDR3 length: 15 amino acids. As DNA, the CDR3 is TGTGCCAGCAGCAAAACCGGGACAGGGGACACTGAAGCTTTCTTT. It codes for CASSKTGTGDTEAFF.

The J gene is TRBJ1-5, the V gene TRBV27; maybe TRBD1 (5 bases). Germline values: CDR1 MNHEY, CDR2 SMNVEV (reference sequence). This CDR3 region has 14 residues. Trimming stripped 3 bases from V and 4 bases from J, with 10 bases between. The CDR3 sequence: CASSLIGQNQPQHF. CDR3 nucleotides: TGTGCCAGCAGTTTGATCGGACAAAATCAGCCCCAGCATTTT.

V and J are TRBV2 and TRBJ2-6, with a tentative D call TRBD1 (5 bases). Trimming took off 4 bases at V and 0 bases at J, with 19 bases between the two ends. The CDR3 is made up of 19 amino acids. CDR1 and CDR2 (germline): SNHLY, FYNNEI. CDR3 coding DNA: TGTGCCAGCAGTGCGGATAAGGGGCACTGGGACTCTGGGGCCAACGTCCTGACTTTC. Translation gives CASSADKGHWDSGANVLTF.

This chain uses TRBV27 with TRBJ1-1; 9 bases align to TRBD1. Germline trimming cut 6 bases from V and 5 bases from J; bases unmatched to any gene: 7. CDR1 and CDR2 (germline): MNHEY, SMNVEV (reference sequence). This CDR3 is 14 amino acids long. CDR3 sequence: CASSLTGGETEAFF. The CDR3 DNA reads TGTGCCAGCAGCCTCACAGGGGGCGAGACTGAAGCTTTCTTT.

The chain is built from TRBV29-1 and TRBJ1-5; D perhaps matches TRBD1 (6 bases). Germline assignment: CDR1 SQVTM and CDR2 ANQGSEA. Trimming cost V 6 bases and J 0 bases, with 12 bases left between them. This CDR3 has 14 amino acids. Here the CDR3 reads CSVSGDNSNQPQHF. The CDR3 DNA sequence: TGCAGCGTATCAGGGGATAATAGCAATCAGCCCCAGCATTTT.

The V and J genes are TRBV21-1 and TRBJ1-1; TRBD1 is the table's D call and was not checked against the DNA. TRBV21-1 is recorded as a pseudogene. This CDR3 spans 16 amino acids. The CDR3 region is CASSNPPTGGDTEAFF. DNA for the CDR3: TGTGCCAGCAGCAACCCACCTACAGGGGGGGACACTGAAGCTTTCTTT.

The chain combines TRBV2 with TRBJ1-5; D is unresolved. The CDR3 covers 15 residues. Germline V gene data show CDR1 as SNHLY and CDR2 as FYNNEI. V was cut by 4 bases and J by 4 bases, with 14 bases left in between. The chain's CDR3 is CASSAEKEINQPQHF. In nucleotides, the CDR3 is TGTGCCAGCAGTGCCGAGAAGGAGATTAATCAGCCCCAGCATTTT. The variable domain in full, completed from reference TRBV2 and TRBJ1-5, reads EPEVTQTPSHQVTQMGQEVILRCVPISNHLYFYWYRQILGQKVEFLVSFYNNEISEKSEIFDDQFSVERPDGSNFTLKIRSTKLEDSAMYFCASSAEKEINQPQHFGDGTRLSIL.

V usage is TRBV4-2 and J usage is TRBJ2-3; TRBD2 agrees at 11 bases. CDR1 LGHNA and CDR2 YNFKEQ come from the germline V gene. Trimming at V came to 1 base and at J to 4 bases, leaving 1 base not matched to a gene. The CDR3 spans 15 residues. Written as DNA, the CDR3 is TGTGCCAGCAGCCAAGTAGCGGGGGGGGCAGATACGCAGTATTTT. It specifies CASSQVAGGADTQYF.

The chain couples TRBV4-1 to TRBJ1-6; D call uncertain. V was clipped by 0 bases and J by 7 bases, with 4 bases between them. The CDR3 has 13 amino acids. CDR1 and CDR2 (germline): MGHRA, YSYEKL. CDR3 in DNA: TGCGCCAGCAGCCAAGAACAGAATTCACCCCTCCACTTT. This encodes CASSQEQNSPLHF.

This clone was recorded once. The chain is built from TRBV7-9 and TRBJ2-3; perhaps TRBD1 as D (6 bases). The CDR3 totals 15 residues. Germline CDR1 SEHNR, CDR2 FQNEAQ (reference sequence). Between the trimmed V and J ends, which lost 5 bases and 5 bases, there was a span of 17 bases. The CDR3 sequence is CASSRIRYREDTQYF. CDR3 nucleotides: TGTGCCAGCAGCCGTATCCGTTACAGGGAAGATACGCAGTATTTT.

The gene calls are TRBV19 and TRBJ1-6; a possible D gene is TRBD1 (6 bases). V lost 3 bases and J lost 7, with 19 bases in between. Germline-derived CDR1 and CDR2 are LNHDA and SQIVND (reference sequence). The CDR3 has 17 residues. The CDR3 coding sequence is TGTGCCAGTAGTATCGGGCAGGGGCGTAGGGGGAATTCACCCCTCCACTTT. Protein product: CASSIGQGRRGNSPLHF.

The rearrangement links TRBV19 to TRBJ1-1; D may be TRBD1 (6 bases). Germline-derived CDR1 and CDR2 are LNHDA and SQIVND (reference sequence). The CDR3 consists of 12 residues. Trimming pared 5 bases from V and 7 bases from J, leaving 11 bases between. The CDR3 spells CASSSGTFEAFF. The DNA of the CDR3 is TGTGCCAGTAGTTCCGGGACATTTGAAGCTTTCTTT.

The gene calls are TRBV29-1 and TRBJ2-7; 9 bases are shared with TRBD1. This CDR3 is built from 14 residues. Trimming cost V 2 bases and J 4 bases; bases outside gene matches: 6. The germline V gene encodes CDR1 SQVTM and CDR2 ANQGSEA. DNA of the CDR3: TGCAGCGTTGAATCCGACAGGGGGGTTTACGAGCAGTACTTC. Its translation: CSVESDRGVYEQYF.

The chain couples TRBV6-5 to TRBJ1-5; D gene ambiguous. V lost 3 bases to trimming and J lost 0 bases, with 9 bases between them. Germline V gene data show CDR1 as MNHEY and CDR2 as SVGAGI. The length of the CDR3 is 15 residues. The CDR3 DNA is TGTGCCAGCAGTTATACACCTTATAGCAATCAGCCCCAGCATTTT. As protein: CASSYTPYSNQPQHF.

The chain is built from TRBV3-1 (or the pseudogene TRBV3-2) and TRBJ2-7; D may be TRBD1 (5 bases). There are 13 residues in the CDR3. Trimming shortened V by 1 base and J by 5 bases, and 9 bases separated the two germline ends. Germline values: CDR1 LGHDT, CDR2 YNNKEL (reference sequence). As DNA, the CDR3 is TGTGCCAGCAGCCAAGGGGGCCGGGACGAGCAGTACTTC. It specifies CASSQGGRDEQYF.

This chain connects TRBV5-1 to TRBJ2-3; D might be TRBD2 (5 bases). The CDR3 contains 16 residues. From germline, CDR1 is SGHRS and CDR2 YFSETQ. Trimming stripped 0 bases from V and 0 bases from J, with 11 bases between. CDR3 region: CASSLDVTGSTDTQYF. CDR3 coding DNA: TGCGCCAGCAGCTTGGATGTTACGGGAAGCACAGATACGCAGTATTTT. The full variable domain, with the rest looked up from reference TRBV5-1 and TRBJ2-3, is KAGVTQTPRYLIKTRGQQVTLSCSPISGHRSVSWYQQTPGQGLQFLFEYFSETQRNKGNFPGRFSGRQFSNSRSEMNVSTLELGDSALYLCASSLDVTGSTDTQYFGPGTRLTVL.

V usage is TRBV6-2 or TRBV6-3 and J usage is TRBJ1-1; D ambiguous. Trimming took off 2 bases at V and 8 bases at J, with 6 bases between the two ends. CDR3 length equals 11 residues. Germline CDR1 reads MNHEY; CDR2 reads SVGEGT. The CDR3 sequence: CASSYPEEAFF. CDR3 DNA sequence: TGTGCCAGCAGTTACCCGGAGGAAGCTTTCTTT.

V is TRBV23-1 and J is TRBJ1-1; D not resolved. TRBV23-1 is known as an ORF, though its function is uncertain. The length of the CDR3 is 15 residues. V was trimmed by 2 bases and J by 6 bases, leaving 16 bases between them. CDR3 sequence reads: CASSQPPPPGAEAFF. The CDR3 DNA reads TGCGCCAGCAGTCAACCGCCTCCCCCCGGAGCTGAAGCTTTCTTT.

CDR3 region: CASSLVQLNTEAFF. The CDR3 nucleotides read TGTGCCAGCAGCTTGGTACAGCTGAACACTGAAGCTTTCTTT. This chain uses TRBV5-6 with TRBJ1-1; no firm D call. Trimming removed 0 bases from V and 0 bases from J, with 6 bases in between. Germline V lookup: CDR1 SGHDT, CDR2 YYEEEE. The CDR3 sequence is 14 residues long. The full variable domain, its missing parts supplied by reference TRBV5-6 and TRBJ1-1, is DAGVTQSPTHLIKTRGQQVTLRCSPKSGHDTVSWYQQALGQGPQFIFQYYEEEERQRGNFPDRFSGHQFPNYSSELNVNALLLGDSALYLCASSLVQLNTEAFFGQGTRLTVV.

V and J are TRBV10-3 and TRBJ2-2; D may be TRBD1 (5 bases). The CDR3 loop spans 15 amino acids. Per germline, CDR1 ENHRY and CDR2 SYGVKD. The germline V and J ends were trimmed by 4 bases and 2 bases, with 11 bases remaining between them. CDR3 nucleotides: TGTGCCATCAGTGTTCGGCAGGGAAACACCGGGGAGCTGTTTTTT. This gives the protein CAISVRQGNTGELFF.

The chain recombines TRBV2 with TRBJ2-1; 7 bases align to TRBD1. Germline V gene lookup returns CDR1 SNHLY and CDR2 FYNNEI. The CDR3 has 15 residues. Trimming cost V 4 bases and J 6 bases; bases outside gene matches: 9. CDR3 loop: CASSGPGQKTNEQFF. As DNA, the CDR3 is TGTGCCAGCAGTGGTCCGGGACAGAAGACCAATGAGCAGTTCTTC. Full variable domain (remainder filled in from reference TRBV2 and TRBJ2-1): EPEVTQTPSHQVTQMGQEVILRCVPISNHLYFYWYRQILGQKVEFLVSFYNNEISEKSEIFDDQFSVERPDGSNFTLKIRSTKLEDSAMYFCASSGPGQKTNEQFFGPGTRLTVL.

This chain uses TRBV9 with TRBJ2-3; 7 bases map to TRBD2. Per germline, CDR1 SGDLS and CDR2 YYNGEE. The V gene end was trimmed by 1 base and the J gene end by 2 bases; junction bases not matched to a gene: 10. The CDR3 covers 17 residues. CDR3 protein: CASSVSGEGPVTDTQYF. The CDR3 DNA reads as TGTGCCAGCAGCGTATCGGGGGAGGGCCCTGTCACAGATACGCAGTATTTT.

This rearrangement joins TRBV11-2 to TRBJ2-1; D is possibly TRBD2 (5 bases). Trimming pared 4 bases from V and 9 bases from J, leaving 7 bases between. Looked up from germline, CDR1 is SGHAT and CDR2 is FQNNGV. CDR3 length equals 11 residues. The CDR3, as DNA: TGTGCCAGCAGCTCGAGGGCTGAGCAGTTCTTC. Translating gives CASSSRAEQFF.

The V gene is TRBV29-1, the J gene TRBJ2-5; D possibly corresponds to TRBD1 (6 bases). CDR3 length: 16 residues. Trimming stripped 3 bases from V and 1 base from J, with 18 bases between. Germline V gives CDR1 SQVTM, CDR2 ANQGSEA. CDR3 protein: CSVDPDRGILQETQYF. CDR3 nucleotide sequence: TGCAGCGTTGACCCGGACAGAGGGATTCTCCAAGAGACCCAGTACTTC.